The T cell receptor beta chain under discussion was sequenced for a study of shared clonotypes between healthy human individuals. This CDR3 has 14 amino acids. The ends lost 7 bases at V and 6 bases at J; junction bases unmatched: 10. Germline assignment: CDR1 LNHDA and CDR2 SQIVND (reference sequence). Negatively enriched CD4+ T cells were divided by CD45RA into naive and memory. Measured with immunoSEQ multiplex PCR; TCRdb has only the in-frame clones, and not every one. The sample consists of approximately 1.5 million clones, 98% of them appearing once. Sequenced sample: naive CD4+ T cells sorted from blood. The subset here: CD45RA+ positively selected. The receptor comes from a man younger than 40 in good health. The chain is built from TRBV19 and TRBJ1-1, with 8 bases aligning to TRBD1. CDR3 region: CASTHVRTGSEAFF. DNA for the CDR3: TGTGCCAGTACCCATGTACGGACAGGGTCTGAAGCTTTCTTT.